This is a list of T cell receptor beta chains from one sample in a study of T-cell memory formation after mild COVID-19. MiXCR was run by TCRdb on the 5' RACE reads, yielding one entry per CDR3 protein. The sample has hundreds of thousands of distinct CDR3 sequences; around 27% are singletons. The material sequenced was PBMCs or a T cell subset sorted from them (not recorded which). The receptors come from an adult woman who had mild COVID-19 (a few samples of this study predate the infection). Cell type and time point are not known. Each CDR3 is given without its conserved first and last residue. The D gene is left open where the match is weak.

v_gene: TRBV12-3/TRBV12-4
j_gene: TRBJ1-2
d_gene: NA
len: 11
CDR3aa: ASSLGRGSGYT

v_gene: TRBV7-3
j_gene: TRBJ1-1
d_gene: NA
len: 11
CDR3aa: ASSVGQNTEAF

v_gene: TRBV12-3/TRBV12-4
j_gene: TRBJ2-2
d_gene: NA
len: 12
CDR3aa: ASSTQGFSGELF

v_gene: TRBV7-3
j_gene: TRBJ2-1
d_gene: TRBD2
len: 13
CDR3aa: ASSFSGTSYNEQF

v_gene: TRBV9
j_gene: TRBJ2-1
d_gene: NA
len: 14
CDR3aa: ASSAAVGVNSNEQF

v_gene: TRBV12-3/TRBV12-4
j_gene: TRBJ2-7
d_gene: NA
len: 13
CDR3aa: ASSLTDSSSYEQY

v_gene: TRBV5-6
j_gene: TRBJ2-7
d_gene: TRBD1
len: 14
CDR3aa: ASSSPPGQGTEEQY

v_gene: TRBV4-3
j_gene: TRBJ2-7
d_gene: NA
len: 12
CDR3aa: ASARGTDTYEQY

v_gene: TRBV5-1
j_gene: TRBJ2-3
d_gene: NA
len: 15
CDR3aa: ASSSGMTTGSTDTQY

v_gene: TRBV5-1
j_gene: TRBJ2-7
d_gene: TRBD2
len: 13
CDR3aa: ASSPSGGRAGEQY

v_gene: TRBV20-1
j_gene: TRBJ1-1
d_gene: NA
len: 14
CDR3aa: SADDGGRVMNTEAF

v_gene: TRBV15
j_gene: TRBJ2-3
d_gene: NA
len: 11
CDR3aa: ATSSSRLDTQY

v_gene: TRBV12-3/TRBV12-4
j_gene: TRBJ1-1
d_gene: NA
len: 13
CDR3aa: ASTQVGERDTEAF

v_gene: TRBV7-9
j_gene: TRBJ2-5
d_gene: NA
len: 12
CDR3aa: ASSLRGIQETQY

v_gene: TRBV7-3
j_gene: TRBJ2-1
d_gene: TRBD2
len: 12
CDR3aa: ASSDSGAYNEQF

v_gene: TRBV4-3
j_gene: TRBJ2-7
d_gene: NA
len: 11
CDR3aa: ASSQDRRDEQY

v_gene: TRBV12-3/TRBV12-4
j_gene: TRBJ1-2
d_gene: TRBD1
len: 10
CDR3aa: ASRTGGSGYT

v_gene: TRBV20-1
j_gene: TRBJ2-3
d_gene: TRBD2
len: 13
CDR3aa: SAGASGSWTDTQY

v_gene: TRBV7-6
j_gene: TRBJ1-5
d_gene: NA
len: 12
CDR3aa: ASSLRGNNQPQH

v_gene: TRBV7-3
j_gene: TRBJ2-3
d_gene: NA
len: 13
CDR3aa: ASSLVDGLKDTQY

v_gene: TRBV19
j_gene: TRBJ1-2
d_gene: NA
len: 11
CDR3aa: ASTGTANYGYT

v_gene: TRBV6-6
j_gene: TRBJ2-7
d_gene: TRBD1
len: 11
CDR3aa: ASRQGAAYEQY

v_gene: TRBV5-1
j_gene: TRBJ2-2
d_gene: TRBD1
len: 15
CDR3aa: ASSLGPGTVNTGELF